Following are 29 T cell receptor beta chains from one sample sequenced in a study of shared clonotypes between healthy human individuals. The assay was immunoSEQ multiplex PCR, and TCRdb's table has in-frame clones only and misses some. This table has some 2,000,000 clones, about 95% appearing once. Sequencing was carried out using naive CD4+ T cells sorted from blood. The subset is: CD45RA+ positively selected. These receptors were taken from a man younger than 30 in good health.

The chain couples TRBV2 to TRBJ2-3, with unresolved D. Per germline, CDR1 SNHLY and CDR2 FYNNEI. Trimming pared 10 bases from V and 8 bases from J, leaving 7 bases between. This CDR3 comprises 9 residues. The CDR3 loop reads CAIRGTQYF. The CDR3 nucleotides read TGTGCCATCCGAGGTACGCAGTATTTT.

The gene calls are TRBV6-5 and TRBJ2-3; D unclear. CDR1 and CDR2 from the germline V gene are MNHEY and SVGAGI. V was cut by 2 bases and J by 6 bases, with 6 bases left in between. This CDR3 has 12 amino acids. Here the CDR3 DNA reads TGTGCCAGCAGTTACGATACTGATACGCAGTATTTT. Encoded protein: CASSYDTDTQYF.

Worth noting for this clone: Distinct nucleotide sequences in the sample also encode this CDR3. This chain connects TRBV7-2 to TRBJ2-1; D might be TRBD2 (6 bases). The germline gives CDR1 SGHTA, CDR2 FQGNSA. The V gene lost 4 bases and the J gene lost 0 bases, with 13 bases spanning the gap. This CDR3 spans 16 amino acids. The CDR3, as DNA: TGTGCCAGCAGCTCTGGAGGGCGGGGCTCCTACAATGAGCAGTTCTTC. Amino acids: CASSSGGRGSYNEQFF.

V and J are TRBV28 and TRBJ2-7, with D perhaps given as TRBD1 or TRBD2 (5 bases each). CDR1 and CDR2 from the germline V gene are MDHEN and SYDVKM. This CDR3 region has 17 residues. Trimming stripped 6 bases from V and 8 bases from J, with 29 bases between. CDR3 sequence: CASSPNLVGTWGVKQYF. The CDR3 DNA follows: TGTGCCAGCAGCCCCAACCTCGTCGGGACGTGGGGAGTAAAGCAGTACTTC.

The rearrangement uses TRBV6-1 and TRBJ1-2; D gene ambiguous. V was cut by 7 bases and J by 3 bases, with 9 bases left in between. The CDR3 length is 12 residues. Germline CDR1 MNHNS, CDR2 SASEGT. The CDR3 protein is CASTEGYYGYTF. Here the CDR3 DNA reads TGTGCCAGCACGGAGGGATACTATGGCTACACCTTC.

V usage is TRBV7-9 and J usage is TRBJ2-1; TRBD1 matches 7 bases. Trimming cost V 5 bases and J 0 bases; bases outside gene matches: 10. Germline lookup yields CDR1 SEHNR and CDR2 FQNEAQ (reference sequence). The CDR3 runs 17 residues. This CDR3 is CASSPTRGYSSYNEQFF. CDR3 nucleotide sequence: TGTGCCAGCAGCCCGACCAGGGGGTATAGCTCCTACAATGAGCAGTTCTTC.

This chain joins TRBV2 and TRBJ2-2; no firm D call. Trimming took off 6 bases at V and 6 bases at J, with 8 bases between the two ends. The CDR3 consists of 12 residues. CDR1 and CDR2 from the germline V gene are SNHLY and FYNNEI. The CDR3 DNA reads TGTGCCAGCAGGGTTCCACCCGGGGAGCTGTTTTTT. This translates into CASRVPPGELFF.

This chain links TRBV30 with TRBJ1-2; the match to TRBD1 covers 8 bases. The V gene's germline CDR1 is GTSNPN and CDR2 SVGIG (reference sequence). This CDR3 has 13 residues. The ends lost 2 bases at V and 4 bases at J; junction bases unmatched: 3. In nucleotides, the CDR3 is TGTGCCTGGAGTAAAGACAGGGGCTATGGCTACACCTTC. As protein: CAWSKDRGYGYTF.

The rearrangement links TRBV5-4 to TRBJ2-1; no clear D. The germline CDR1 and CDR2 sequences are SGHNT and YYREEE (reference sequence). The length of the CDR3 is 15 residues. Trimming shortened V by 3 bases and J by 0 bases, and 10 bases separated the two germline ends. CDR3 residues: CASSSDWDSYNEQFF. The CDR3 nucleotides are TGTGCCAGCAGCTCCGACTGGGACTCCTACAATGAGCAGTTCTTC.

The CDR3 nucleotides are TGTGCCAGCAGTCCCGGACAGGGGAGGGCTGGAAACACCATATATTTT. This sequence encodes CASSPGQGRAGNTIYF. V and J are TRBV27 and TRBJ1-3, with 9 nucleotides matching TRBD1. This CDR3 is built from 16 residues. In germline, CDR1 is MNHEY, CDR2 SMNVEV (reference sequence). V lost 5 bases and J lost 2; bases outside the gene matches: 7.

This chain joins TRBV10-3 and TRBJ1-1; D uncertain. The germline V gene has CDR1 ENHRY and CDR2 SYGVKD. The CDR3 spans 13 residues. Trimming removed 0 bases at V and 7 bases at J, with 9 bases between. The CDR3 here is CAISESAGIEAFF. DNA of the CDR3: TGTGCCATCAGTGAGTCGGCCGGGATTGAAGCTTTCTTT.

The J gene is TRBJ1-1, the V gene TRBV9; TRBD1 aligns across 7 bases. The CDR3 loop spans 15 amino acids. Germline CDR1 and CDR2: SGDLS and YYNGEE. J gave up 0 bases and V 3 bases, and 5 bases lay outside the gene matches. DNA for the CDR3: TGTGCCAGCAGCGCTCAGGGACAGATGAACACTGAAGCTTTCTTT. Its translation: CASSAQGQMNTEAFF. Full variable domain (outside the CDR3, taken from reference TRBV9 and TRBJ1-1): DSGVTQTPKHLITATGQRVTLRCSPRSGDLSVYWYQQSLDQGLQFLIQYYNGEERAKGNILERFSAQQFPDLHSELNLSSLELGDSALYFCASSAQGQMNTEAFFGQGTRLTVV.

V usage is TRBV5-1 and J usage is TRBJ2-4; D remains unclear. Per the germline V gene, CDR1 is SGHRS and CDR2 is YFSETQ. V was cut by 0 bases and J by 8 bases, with 9 bases left in between. This CDR3 contains 13 residues. In nucleotides, the CDR3 is TGCGCCAGCAGCTTGGGTCCTTTGGACATTCAGTACTTC. This gives the protein CASSLGPLDIQYF. Full variable domain (outside the CDR3, taken from reference TRBV5-1 and TRBJ2-4): KAGVTQTPRYLIKTRGQQVTLSCSPISGHRSVSWYQQTPGQGLQFLFEYFSETQRNKGNFPGRFSGRQFSNSRSEMNVSTLELGDSALYLCASSLGPLDIQYFGAGTRLSVL.

CDR3 nucleotides: TGTGCCAGCAGTCCACCAGGGCCCACCTACGAGCAGTACTTC. This sequence encodes CASSPPGPTYEQYF. The chain joins TRBV28 to TRBJ2-7; TRBD1 is a possible D gene (5 bases). Germline V gives CDR1 MDHEN, CDR2 SYDVKM. Trimming took 5 bases from V and 2 from J, leaving 13 bases between them. CDR3 length: 14 amino acids.

This sequence joins TRBV6-6 and TRBJ1-3; D perhaps matches TRBD1 (6 bases). V was cut by 6 bases and J by 14 bases, with 14 bases left in between. This CDR3 has 11 residues. CDR1 and CDR2 (germline): MNHNY, SVGAGI (reference sequence). This CDR3 is CASSQTGMLYF. In nucleotides, the CDR3 is TGTGCCAGCAGCCAGACAGGCATGTTATATTTT.

The chain recombines TRBV6-5 with TRBJ2-3; TRBD2 aligns across 11 bases. Germline values: CDR1 MNHEY, CDR2 SVGAGI. The CDR3 sequence is 15 residues long. Trimming took 5 bases from V and 3 from J; bases not matched to a gene: 4. This CDR3 reads CASSHVAGGTDTQYF. In DNA form, the CDR3 reads TGTGCCAGCAGTCACGTAGCGGGAGGGACAGATACGCAGTATTTT.

Only one count was recorded for this clone. V gene TRBV25-1 combines with J gene TRBJ1-2; D is undetermined. Looked up from germline, CDR1 is MGHDK and CDR2 is SYGVNS. The CDR3 contains 13 residues. Trimming took 4 bases from V and 4 from J, leaving 10 bases between them. This CDR3 reads CASSGVGRYGYTF. CDR3 nucleotides: TGTGCCAGCAGTGGGGTAGGCCGCTATGGCTACACCTTC.

The J gene is TRBJ2-5, the V gene TRBV5-1, with 7 bases identical to TRBD2. Germline V gene data show CDR1 as SGHRS and CDR2 as YFSETQ. The J segment lost 1 base and the V segment lost 1 base, leaving 7 bases of the junction unmatched. The CDR3 is 16 amino acids. The CDR3 DNA reads as TGCGCCAGCAGCTTGTTGGGGAGGGACCCCCAAGAGACCCAGTACTTC. Translated: CASSLLGRDPQETQYF.

V usage is TRBV2 and J usage is TRBJ1-1, with D maybe TRBD1 (5 bases). Trimming took 4 bases from V and 7 from J, leaving 13 bases between them. The germline V gene has CDR1 SNHLY and CDR2 FYNNEI. This CDR3 is 13 amino acids long. In nucleotides, the CDR3 is TGTGCCAGCAGTGTAGGGCAGGGTAATGAAGCTTTCTTT. Translated, it gives CASSVGQGNEAFF.

V usage is TRBV6-1 and J usage is TRBJ2-1, with TRBD2 matching 11 bases. This CDR3 is built from 15 residues. J gave up 4 bases and V 6 bases, and 5 bases lay outside the gene matches. Germline V gives CDR1 MNHNS, CDR2 SASEGT. The CDR3 coding sequence is TGTGCCAGCAGAGTTAGCGGGGGGGCTTACAATGAGCAGTTCTTC. Translating gives CASRVSGGAYNEQFF.

The chain has TRBV10-3 and TRBJ1-4; D possibly corresponds to TRBD1 (6 bases). The germline V and J ends were trimmed by 6 bases and 8 bases, with 16 bases remaining between them. Germline V gives CDR1 ENHRY, CDR2 SYGVKD. This CDR3 region has 14 residues. The CDR3 coding sequence is TGTGCCATCAGGGGGGGCAGGGAAGGCGAAAAACTGTTTTTT. Its translation is CAIRGGREGEKLFF.

The chain employs TRBV5-4 and TRBJ2-2; no clear D gene. Germline lookup yields CDR1 SGHNT and CDR2 YYREEE (reference sequence). This CDR3 region has 14 residues. With 3 bases removed from V and 4 bases from J, the gap between germline ends came to 10 bases. The CDR3 nucleotides are TGTGCCAGCAGCTCTCAGAGTGGCACCGGGGAGCTGTTTTTT. Its protein product is CASSSQSGTGELFF.

This chain joins TRBV27 and TRBJ2-7; 10 nucleotides align to TRBD1. From germline, CDR1 is MNHEY and CDR2 SMNVEV (reference sequence). With V trimmed by 3 bases and J by 2 bases, 10 bases remained unmatched. The CDR3 runs to 17 residues. The CDR3 bases are TGTGCCAGCAGTTTTCGGACGGGACAGGGGATCCCCTACGAGCAGTACTTC. Protein: CASSFRTGQGIPYEQYF.

The chain joins TRBV6-1 to TRBJ2-7; TRBD1 might be the D (6 bases). V was pared by 7 bases and J by 2 bases, with 15 bases between. Looked up from germline, CDR1 is MNHNS and CDR2 is SASEGT. The CDR3 has 14 residues. The CDR3: CASNLFTGTYEQYF. The CDR3 nucleotides read TGTGCCAGCAACCTCTTTACAGGGACCTACGAGCAGTACTTC.

The rearrangement uses TRBV7-3 and TRBJ2-1, with D possibly TRBD1 on 7 matching bases. V shed 5 bases and J shed 7 bases, with 21 bases lying between them. Germline V CDR1 and CDR2: SGHTA, FQGTGA. The CDR3 sequence is 16 residues long. CDR3 amino acids: CASSEGGTATTNEQFF. The CDR3 nucleotides read TGTGCCAGCAGCGAAGGGGGGACAGCCACCACTAATGAGCAGTTCTTC.

The chain carries TRBV19 and TRBJ1-4, with unresolved D. Per germline, CDR1 LNHDA and CDR2 SQIVND (reference sequence). V was trimmed by 6 bases and J by 2 bases, leaving 10 bases between them. The CDR3 has 14 residues. In nucleotides, the CDR3 is TGTGCCAGTAGCCCCAGCGCGACTAATGAAAAACTGTTTTTT. It specifies CASSPSATNEKLFF.

This sequence joins TRBV7-3 and TRBJ2-3; TRBD2 matches 8 bases. There are 15 residues in the CDR3. With V trimmed by 6 bases and J by 5 bases, 10 bases remained unmatched. Germline V gene data show CDR1 as SGHTA and CDR2 as FQGTGA. The DNA for the CDR3 is TGTGCCAGCAGACCCGCGGGGGGAGTCGGAGATACGCAGTATTTT. As protein: CASRPAGGVGDTQYF.

A remark on this clone: The same CDR3 also results from other DNA sequences found in this sample. V is TRBV7-3 and J is TRBJ1-2; the D gene is possibly TRBD1 (5 bases). The V and J ends lost 5 bases and 2 bases respectively, with 9 bases between them. Germline-derived CDR1 and CDR2 are SGHTA and FQGTGA. The CDR3 is 13 residues long. The DNA of the CDR3 is TGTGCCAGCAGCCCCGACAGAAACTATGGCTACACCTTC. Residues: CASSPDRNYGYTF. The full variable domain, with the rest looked up from reference TRBV7-3 and TRBJ1-2, is GAGVSQTPSNKVTEKGKYVELRCDPISGHTALYWYRQSLGQGPEFLIYFQGTGAADDSGLPNDRFFAVRPEGSVSTLKIQRTERGDSAVYLCASSPDRNYGYTFGSGTRLTVV.

The chain joins TRBV28 to TRBJ1-1, with D hard to call. Germline V gives CDR1 MDHEN, CDR2 SYDVKM. Trimming removed 6 bases from V and 0 bases from J, with 11 bases in between. The CDR3 spans 14 residues. In DNA form, the CDR3 reads TGTGCCAGCAGCCGTTGGTTAGTGAACACTGAAGCTTTCTTT. Protein: CASSRWLVNTEAFF.